The T cell receptor delta chain under discussion was sequenced for a study of Vδ1+ human thymocytes. Findings and limits, study-wide: In the thymus, TRG and TRD repertoires looked highly polyclonal with Gaussian CDR3 lengths.

Germline V gene data show CDR1 as TSWWSYY and CDR2 as QGS. The CDR3 contains 19 residues. Trimming removed 4 bases from V and 0 bases from J, with 24 bases in between. This clone was observed a handful of times. Its antigen remains unknown. Other DNA sequences within the sample encode an identical CDR3. Extracted RNA was reverse transcribed into cDNA. Multiplex PCR used pooled V-gene forward primers and a constant-region reverse primer to amplify CDR3s. TCRdb re-called the multiplex PCR reads using CATT. The sample carries about 25,000 delta-chain clones, around 28% recorded once. This sequence was found in a boy in the first two years of life who had congenital heart surgery. Sequencing was carried out using Vdelta1+ gamma-delta thymocytes from the thymus. Subset meaning: FACS-sorted CD3+ TCRalphabeta- TCRVdelta1+ TCRVdelta2- thymocytes. V and J are TRDV1 and TRDJ1; D is perhaps TRDD3 (8 bases). The CDR3 sequence is CALGGTFPTGGGYTDKLIF. The CDR3 region has the DNA TGTGCTCTTGGGGGAACCTTTCCTACGGGTGGGGGATACACCGATAAACTCATCTTT.